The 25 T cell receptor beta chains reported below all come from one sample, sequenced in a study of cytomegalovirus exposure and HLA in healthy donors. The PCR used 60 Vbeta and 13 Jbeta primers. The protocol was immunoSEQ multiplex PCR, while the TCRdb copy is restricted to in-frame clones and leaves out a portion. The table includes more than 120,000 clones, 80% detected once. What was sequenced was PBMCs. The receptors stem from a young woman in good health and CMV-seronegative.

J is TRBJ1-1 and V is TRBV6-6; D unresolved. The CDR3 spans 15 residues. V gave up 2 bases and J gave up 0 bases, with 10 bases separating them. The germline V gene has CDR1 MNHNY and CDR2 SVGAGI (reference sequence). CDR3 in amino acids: CASSYNGDMNTEAFF. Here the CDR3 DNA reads TGTGCCAGCAGTTACAACGGAGATATGAACACTGAAGCTTTCTTT.

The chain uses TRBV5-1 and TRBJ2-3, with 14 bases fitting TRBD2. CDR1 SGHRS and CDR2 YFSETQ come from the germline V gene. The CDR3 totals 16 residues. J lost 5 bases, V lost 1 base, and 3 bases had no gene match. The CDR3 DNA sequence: TGCGCCAGCAGCTTGCCGGGGACTAGCGGGGGAGATACGCAGTATTTT. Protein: CASSLPGTSGGDTQYF.

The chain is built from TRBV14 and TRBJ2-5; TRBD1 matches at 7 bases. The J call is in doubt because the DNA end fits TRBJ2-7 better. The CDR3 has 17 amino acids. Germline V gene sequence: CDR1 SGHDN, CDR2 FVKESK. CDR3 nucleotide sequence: TGTGCCAGCAGCCAAGATCAACCCCTACCAGGGGGACACGAGCAGTACTTC. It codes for CASSQDQPLPGGHEQYF.

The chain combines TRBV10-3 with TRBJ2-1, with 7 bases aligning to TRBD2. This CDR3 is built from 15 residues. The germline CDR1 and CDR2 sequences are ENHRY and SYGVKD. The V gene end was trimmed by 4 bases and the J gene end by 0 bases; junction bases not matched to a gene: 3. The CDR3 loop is CAISAGRSSYNEQFF. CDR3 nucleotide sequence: TGTGCCATCAGTGCCGGGAGGAGCTCCTACAATGAGCAGTTCTTC.

CDR3 sequence: CASSVQTSGSTYEQYF. CDR3 coding DNA: TGTGCCAGCAGCGTACAGACTAGCGGCTCAACTTACGAGCAGTACTTC. The chain uses TRBV9 and TRBJ2-7, with TRBD2 matching 9 bases. This CDR3 is 16 amino acids long. Germline values: CDR1 SGDLS, CDR2 YYNGEE. The ends lost 1 base at V and 4 bases at J; junction bases unmatched: 9.

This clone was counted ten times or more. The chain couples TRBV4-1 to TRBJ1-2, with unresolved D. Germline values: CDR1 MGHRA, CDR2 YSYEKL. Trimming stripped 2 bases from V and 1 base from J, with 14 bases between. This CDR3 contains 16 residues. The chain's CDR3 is CASSQPLQKLNYGYTF. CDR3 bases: TGCGCCAGCAGCCAACCTTTACAGAAACTTAACTATGGCTACACCTTC.

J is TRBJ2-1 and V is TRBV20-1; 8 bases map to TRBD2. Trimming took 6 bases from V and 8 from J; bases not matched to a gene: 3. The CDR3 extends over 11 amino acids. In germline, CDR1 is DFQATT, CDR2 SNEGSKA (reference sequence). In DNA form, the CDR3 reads TGCAGTGCAGCACTAGCGGATGAGCAGTTCTTC. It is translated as CSAALADEQFF.

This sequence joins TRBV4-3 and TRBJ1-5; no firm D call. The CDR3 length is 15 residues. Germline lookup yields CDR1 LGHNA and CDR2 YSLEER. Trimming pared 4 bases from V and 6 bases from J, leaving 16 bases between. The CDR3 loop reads CASSLSRFGGQPQHF. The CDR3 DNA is TGCGCCAGCAGCCTCAGTCGTTTCGGAGGTCAGCCCCAGCATTTT.

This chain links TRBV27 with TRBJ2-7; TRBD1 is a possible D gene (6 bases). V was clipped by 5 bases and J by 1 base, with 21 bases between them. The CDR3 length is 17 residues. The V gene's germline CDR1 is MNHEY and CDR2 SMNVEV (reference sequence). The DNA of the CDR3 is TGTGCCAGCAGTCCTTCGCGGACAGATGGGGAGTCCTACGAGCAGTACTTC. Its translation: CASSPSRTDGESYEQYF.

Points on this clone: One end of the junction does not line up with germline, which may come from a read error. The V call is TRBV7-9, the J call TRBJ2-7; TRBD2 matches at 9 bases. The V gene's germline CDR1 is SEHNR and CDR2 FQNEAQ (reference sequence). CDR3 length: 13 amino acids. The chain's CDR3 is CSSTSSGVYEQYF. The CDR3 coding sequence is TGTTCCAGCACTTCTAGCGGGGTCTACGAGCAGTACTTC.

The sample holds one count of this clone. The CDR3 here is CASSLTGLAGAANTGELFF. Written as DNA, the CDR3 is TGCGCCAGCAGTCTGACGGGACTAGCGGGAGCCGCGAACACCGGGGAGCTGTTTTTT. The chain links TRBV10-1 to TRBJ2-2, with 14 bases matching TRBD2. The CDR3 is 19 residues long. Per germline, CDR1 WNHNN and CDR2 SYGVQD (reference sequence). Trimming took 5 bases from V and 0 from J; bases not matched to a gene: 8.

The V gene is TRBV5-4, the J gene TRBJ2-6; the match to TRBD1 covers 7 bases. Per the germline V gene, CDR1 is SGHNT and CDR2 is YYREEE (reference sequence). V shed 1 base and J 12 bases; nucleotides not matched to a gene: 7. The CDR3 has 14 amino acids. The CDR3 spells CASSLRQGSGVLTF. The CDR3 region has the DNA TGTGCCAGCAGCTTGCGACAGGGCAGTGGCGTCCTGACTTTC.

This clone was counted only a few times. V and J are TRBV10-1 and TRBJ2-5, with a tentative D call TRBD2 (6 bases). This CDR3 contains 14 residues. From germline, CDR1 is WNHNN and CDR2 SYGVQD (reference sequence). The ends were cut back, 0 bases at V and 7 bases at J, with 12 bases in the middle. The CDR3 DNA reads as TGCGCCAGCAGTGAGTCGGGAGGCCGGGCGACCCAGTACTTC. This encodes CASSESGGRATQYF.

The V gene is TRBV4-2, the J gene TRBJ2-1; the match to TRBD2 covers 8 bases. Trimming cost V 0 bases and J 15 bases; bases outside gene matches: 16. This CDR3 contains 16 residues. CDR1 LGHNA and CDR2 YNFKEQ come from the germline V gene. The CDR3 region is CASSQDGSGRTRGGFF. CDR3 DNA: TGTGCCAGCAGCCAAGATGGGTCGGGAAGGACCCGGGGGGGGTTCTTC.

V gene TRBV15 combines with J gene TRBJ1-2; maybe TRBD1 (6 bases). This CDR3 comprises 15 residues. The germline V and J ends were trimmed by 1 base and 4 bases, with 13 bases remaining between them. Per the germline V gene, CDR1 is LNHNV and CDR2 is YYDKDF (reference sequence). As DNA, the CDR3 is TGTGCCACCAGCAGAGCGGCGGGGGGCCTCTATGGCTACACCTTC. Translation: CATSRAAGGLYGYTF.

CDR3 coding DNA: TGTGCCATCAGTGAAAGTTACCCCGGGACTAGCGGGGGGCCCTACAATGAGCAGTTCTTC. Translating it yields CAISESYPGTSGGPYNEQFF. This sequence joins TRBV10-3 and TRBJ2-1, with 15 bases lining up with TRBD2. CDR3 length equals 20 residues. The V and J ends lost 3 bases and 2 bases, in that order; junction bases with no gene match: 11. From germline, CDR1 is ENHRY and CDR2 SYGVKD.

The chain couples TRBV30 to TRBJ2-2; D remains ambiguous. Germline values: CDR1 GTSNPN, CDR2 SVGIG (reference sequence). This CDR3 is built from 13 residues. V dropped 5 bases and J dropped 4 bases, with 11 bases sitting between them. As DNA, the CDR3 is TGTGCCTGGTCTCGGCTAGGCACCGGGGAGCTGTTTTTT. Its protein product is CAWSRLGTGELFF.

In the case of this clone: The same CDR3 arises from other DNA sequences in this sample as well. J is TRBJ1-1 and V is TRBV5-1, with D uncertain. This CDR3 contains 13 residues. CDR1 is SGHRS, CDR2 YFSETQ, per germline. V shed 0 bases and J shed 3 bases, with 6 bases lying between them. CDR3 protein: CASSLAGDTEAFF. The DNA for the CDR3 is TGCGCCAGCAGCTTGGCCGGGGACACTGAAGCTTTCTTT. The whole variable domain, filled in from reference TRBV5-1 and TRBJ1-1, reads KAGVTQTPRYLIKTRGQQVTLSCSPISGHRSVSWYQQTPGQGLQFLFEYFSETQRNKGNFPGRFSGRQFSNSRSEMNVSTLELGDSALYLCASSLAGDTEAFFGQGTRLTVV.

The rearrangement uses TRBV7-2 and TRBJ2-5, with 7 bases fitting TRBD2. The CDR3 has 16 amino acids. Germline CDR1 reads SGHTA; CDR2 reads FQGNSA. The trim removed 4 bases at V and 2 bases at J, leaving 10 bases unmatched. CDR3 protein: CASSSRGGRVQETQYF. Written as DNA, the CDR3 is TGTGCCAGCAGCTCCCGGGGAGGGCGGGTACAAGAGACCCAGTACTTC. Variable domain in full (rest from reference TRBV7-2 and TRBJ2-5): GAGVSQSPSNKVTEKGKDVELRCDPISGHTALYWYRQSLGQGLEFLIYFQGNSAPDKSGLPSDRFSAERTGGSVSTLTIQRTQQEDSAVYLCASSSRGGRVQETQYFGPGTRLLVL.

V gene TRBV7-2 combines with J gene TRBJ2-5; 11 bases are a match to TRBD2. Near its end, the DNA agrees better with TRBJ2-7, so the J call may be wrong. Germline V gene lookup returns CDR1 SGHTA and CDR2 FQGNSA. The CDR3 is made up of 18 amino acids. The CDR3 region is CASSLARLSGGVPYEQYF. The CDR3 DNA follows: TGTGCCAGCAGCTTAGCTAGACTTAGCGGGGGGGTACCCTACGAGCAGTACTTC.

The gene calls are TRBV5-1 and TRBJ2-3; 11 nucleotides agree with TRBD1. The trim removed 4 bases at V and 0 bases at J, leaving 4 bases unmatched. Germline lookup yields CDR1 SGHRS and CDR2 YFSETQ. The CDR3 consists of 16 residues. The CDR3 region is CASSVDRGLSTDTQYF. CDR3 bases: TGCGCCAGCAGCGTGGACAGGGGGCTAAGCACAGATACGCAGTATTTT.

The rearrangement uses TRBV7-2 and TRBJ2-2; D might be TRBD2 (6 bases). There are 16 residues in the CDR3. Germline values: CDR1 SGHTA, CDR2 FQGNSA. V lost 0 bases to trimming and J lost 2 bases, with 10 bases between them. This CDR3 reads CASSLAGGSNTGELFF. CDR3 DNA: TGTGCCAGCAGCTTAGCGGGGGGAAGCAACACCGGGGAGCTGTTTTTT. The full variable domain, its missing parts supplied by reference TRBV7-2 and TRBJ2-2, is GAGVSQSPSNKVTEKGKDVELRCDPISGHTALYWYRQSLGQGLEFLIYFQGNSAPDKSGLPSDRFSAERTGGSVSTLTIQRTQQEDSAVYLCASSLAGGSNTGELFFGEGSRLTVL.

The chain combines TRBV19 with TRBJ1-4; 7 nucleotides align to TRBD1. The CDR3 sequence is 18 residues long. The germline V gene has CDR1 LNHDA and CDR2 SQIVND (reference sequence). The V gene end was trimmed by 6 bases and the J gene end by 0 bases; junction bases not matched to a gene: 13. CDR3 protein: CASSPTRDSYTTNEKLFF. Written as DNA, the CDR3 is TGTGCCAGTAGCCCGACCCGGGACAGCTATACAACTAATGAAAAACTGTTTTTT.

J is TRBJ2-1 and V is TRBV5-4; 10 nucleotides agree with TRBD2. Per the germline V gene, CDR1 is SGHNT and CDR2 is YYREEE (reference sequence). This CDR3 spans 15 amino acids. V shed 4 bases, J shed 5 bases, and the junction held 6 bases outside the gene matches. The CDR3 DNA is TGTGCCAGCAGCCCAGCGGGGGGGAAGCACAATGAGCAGTTCTTC. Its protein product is CASSPAGGKHNEQFF.

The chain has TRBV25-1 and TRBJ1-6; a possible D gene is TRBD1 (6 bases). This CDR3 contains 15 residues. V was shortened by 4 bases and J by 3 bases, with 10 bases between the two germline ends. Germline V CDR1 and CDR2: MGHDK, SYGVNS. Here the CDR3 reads CASSAHRDYNSPLHF. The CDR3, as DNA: TGTGCCAGCAGTGCCCACAGGGACTATAATTCACCCCTCCACTTT.